What follows are 22 T cell receptor beta chains derived from one specimen sequenced in a study of PD-L1 blockade in urothelial cancer. The time point was: pretreatment peripheral blood. Method: immunoSEQ multiplex PCR; TCRdb's copy keeps in-frame clones and lacks some. Among about 53,000 clones listed, around 85% were seen once. The sample here was PBMCs, taken around atezolizumab (anti-PD-L1) treatment. The receptors come from a woman aged 55 to 70 with urothelial cancer.

The chain has TRBV7-2 and TRBJ2-1, with a possible D match to TRBD1 (5 bases). The CDR3 sequence is 15 residues long. Germline V gene sequence: CDR1 SGHTA, CDR2 FQGNSA. The ends were cut back, 1 base at V and 5 bases at J, with 12 bases in the middle. The DNA for the CDR3 is TGTGCCAGCAGCTTAGGTGCAGGGTACCACAATGAGCAGTTCTTC. Protein: CASSLGAGYHNEQFF.

This chain joins TRBV28 and TRBJ2-1; D uncertain. The CDR3 loop spans 10 amino acids. Germline V gives CDR1 MDHEN, CDR2 SYDVKM. V shed 7 bases and J shed 10 bases, with 8 bases lying between them. The CDR3 spells CASKSLEQFF. CDR3 sequence (DNA): TGTGCCAGCAAGAGTTTAGAGCAGTTCTTC.

The chain carries TRBV10-1 and TRBJ2-7; unclear D gene. The CDR3 totals 11 residues. V was trimmed by 8 bases and J by 6 bases, leaving 11 bases between them. CDR1 and CDR2 from the germline V gene are WNHNN and SYGVQD (reference sequence). The CDR3 nucleotides read TGCGCCAGCCCTGGCCCGGGCGAGCAGTACTTC. Protein sequence: CASPGPGEQYF.

The CDR3 loop reads CASSPSAAAQETQYF. The CDR3 bases are TGTGCCAGCAGCCCATCTGCGGCGGCCCAAGAGACCCAGTACTTC. The J gene is TRBJ2-5, the V gene TRBV7-9; D is ambiguous. CDR1 and CDR2 from the germline V gene are SEHNR and FQNEAQ (reference sequence). CDR3 length equals 15 residues. V dropped 5 bases and J dropped 1 base, with 14 bases sitting between them.

The rearrangement joins TRBV5-6 to TRBJ1-6; 8 nucleotides agree with TRBD1. CDR3 length: 17 amino acids. With V trimmed by 3 bases and J by 0 bases, 5 bases remained unmatched. The germline gives CDR1 SGHDT, CDR2 YYEEEE. In DNA form, the CDR3 reads TGTGCCAGCAGCTCGGACAGGGTAGGCTCCTATAATTCACCCCTCCACTTT. Amino acid sequence: CASSSDRVGSYNSPLHF.

The gene calls are TRBV19 and TRBJ2-1, with TRBD2 identical over 10 bases. CDR1 and CDR2 from the germline V gene are LNHDA and SQIVND (reference sequence). The CDR3 contains 16 residues. The V and J ends lost 5 bases and 7 bases, in that order; junction bases with no gene match: 11. In DNA form, the CDR3 reads TGTGCCAGTAGTTTTTCTAGCGGGAGATATTGGAATGAGCAGTTCTTC. Residues: CASSFSSGRYWNEQFF.

The V gene is TRBV4-3, the J gene TRBJ2-5; possibly TRBD2 for D (7 bases). V lost 0 bases and J 4 bases, leaving 15 bases between the germline ends. The CDR3 covers 16 residues. CDR1 is LGHNA and CDR2 is YSLEER in the germline V gene. CDR3 DNA sequence: TGCGCCAGCAGCCAAGATCTGGGGGGGGGCCTAGAGACCCAGTACTTC. Residues: CASSQDLGGGLETQYF.

Written as DNA, the CDR3 is TGTGCCAGCAGTGAATGGGCGGGAGGCAGCTACAATGAGCAGTTCTTC. Protein: CASSEWAGGSYNEQFF. The chain links TRBV25-1 to TRBJ2-1, with 8 bases identical to TRBD2. This CDR3 comprises 16 residues. Germline V gene data show CDR1 as MGHDK and CDR2 as SYGVNS. Trimming took 1 base from V and 3 from J; bases not matched to a gene: 5.

V gene TRBV15 combines with J gene TRBJ2-1; 10 bases are a match to TRBD2. Trimming cost V 0 bases and J 9 bases; bases outside gene matches: 5. This CDR3 is 15 amino acids long. Per germline, CDR1 LNHNV and CDR2 YYDKDF (reference sequence). The CDR3 DNA reads as TGTGCCACCAGCAGAGAACCGGGACTAGCGCTTGAGCAGTTCTTC. Its protein is CATSREPGLALEQFF.

This clone has a handful of counts. The chain uses TRBV18 and TRBJ1-1, with D unclear. The CDR3 is 11 residues long. CDR1 KGHSH and CDR2 LQKENI come from the germline V gene. The V gene lost 4 bases and the J gene lost 3 bases, with 3 bases spanning the gap. This CDR3 reads CASSLDTEAFF. CDR3 coding DNA: TGTGCCAGCTCACTCGACACTGAAGCTTTCTTT.

The J gene is TRBJ2-7, the V gene TRBV19, with 8 bases aligning to TRBD1. Germline V lookup: CDR1 LNHDA, CDR2 SQIVND (reference sequence). The CDR3 length is 17 residues. V shed 6 bases and J 0 bases; nucleotides not matched to a gene: 13. In nucleotides, the CDR3 is TGTGCCAGTAGCCTACCCCCCCAGGGGGCTATCTCCTACGAGCAGTACTTC. Translating gives CASSLPPQGAISYEQYF.

This rearrangement joins TRBV6-6 to TRBJ2-7; 7 bases are a match to TRBD1. From germline, CDR1 is MNHNY and CDR2 SVGAGI (reference sequence). V shed 4 bases and J 2 bases; nucleotides not matched to a gene: 8. CDR3 size: 15 residues. The CDR3 region is CASSSATGWTYEQYF. The CDR3 nucleotides read TGTGCCAGCAGTTCCGCGACAGGGTGGACCTACGAGCAGTACTTC.

The chain combines TRBV4-3 with TRBJ1-1; TRBD1 matches at 7 bases. The junction had 3 bases not matched to a gene; V was cut back by 3 bases and J by 5 bases. This CDR3 region has 13 residues. Germline V gene lookup returns CDR1 LGHNA and CDR2 YSLEER. CDR3 nucleotides: TGCGCCAGCAGCCACAACAGGGGTACTGAAGCTTTCTTT. Its protein is CASSHNRGTEAFF.

This chain connects TRBV18 to TRBJ2-7, with a tentative D call TRBD1 (6 bases). Germline CDR1 KGHSH, CDR2 LQKENI. V was shortened by 3 bases and J by 0 bases, with 6 bases between the two germline ends. This CDR3 contains 13 residues. The CDR3 DNA reads TGTGCCAGCTCACCGACAGGCTCCTACGAGCAGTACTTC. This codes for CASSPTGSYEQYF.

The chain recombines TRBV7-2 with TRBJ2-2; D is perhaps TRBD1 (6 bases). The CDR3 has 17 amino acids. Germline V gene sequence: CDR1 SGHTA, CDR2 FQGNSA. Trimming pared 3 bases from V and 0 bases from J, leaving 14 bases between. Written as DNA, the CDR3 is TGTGCCAGCAGCTTTGGCAGGGGCGGGCCGAACACCGGGGAGCTGTTTTTT. This codes for CASSFGRGGPNTGELFF.

The CDR3 nucleotides read TGTGCCAGCAGTTTATTAGGGCAGGGTAACGTCCTGACTTTC. It translates to CASSLLGQGNVLTF. This rearrangement joins TRBV28 to TRBJ2-6, with D tentatively TRBD1 (5 bases). Trimming cost V 1 base and J 10 bases, with 11 bases left between them. The CDR3 consists of 14 residues. The germline V gene has CDR1 MDHEN and CDR2 SYDVKM.

The chain recombines TRBV4-3 with TRBJ2-3, with 10 positions matching TRBD2. The CDR3 covers 17 residues. V was pared by 3 bases and J by 1 base, with 7 bases of the junction left unmatched. Germline CDR1 LGHNA, CDR2 YSLEER. The CDR3 DNA follows: TGCGCCAGCAGCCAGAACCGCCTAGCGGGGGGCACAGATACGCAGTATTTT. This sequence encodes CASSQNRLAGGTDTQYF.

V gene TRBV4-3 combines with J gene TRBJ2-1; D ambiguous. In germline, CDR1 is LGHNA, CDR2 YSLEER. This CDR3 region has 16 residues. V was cut by 0 bases and J by 0 bases, with 9 bases left in between. The CDR3 DNA follows: TGCGCCAGCAGCCAAGAACCCCCGAGCTCCTACAATGAGCAGTTCTTC. This translates into CASSQEPPSSYNEQFF.

The chain employs TRBV5-6 and TRBJ2-7; D call uncertain. V lost 2 bases and J lost 6, with 9 bases in between. This CDR3 has 12 residues. Germline-derived CDR1 and CDR2 are SGHDT and YYEEEE. The CDR3 DNA is TGTGCCAGCAGCTTAATCGCGAGCGAGCAGTACTTC. Its protein is CASSLIASEQYF.

The chain carries TRBV6-6 and TRBJ2-3; D ambiguous. Germline CDR1 MNHNY, CDR2 SVGAGI (reference sequence). V was clipped by 5 bases and J by 6 bases, with 6 bases between them. This CDR3 region has 11 residues. Written as DNA, the CDR3 is TGTGCCAGCAGTCAGGCGGATACGCAGTATTTT. Its translation is CASSQADTQYF.

This clone has a single count. The chain recombines TRBV5-1 with TRBJ2-7; D is ambiguous. Germline lookup yields CDR1 SGHRS and CDR2 YFSETQ. V lost 0 bases and J lost 4, with 8 bases in between. This CDR3 spans 13 amino acids. CDR3: CASSLDPDYEQYF. CDR3 nucleotide sequence: TGCGCCAGCAGCTTGGACCCAGATTACGAGCAGTACTTC.

The gene calls are TRBV5-1 and TRBJ2-3; 8 bases are shared with TRBD2. Trimming at V came to 4 bases and at J to 4 bases, leaving 8 bases not matched to a gene. The CDR3 runs 15 residues. Looked up from germline, CDR1 is SGHRS and CDR2 is YFSETQ. The CDR3 nucleotides are TGCGCCAGCAGCCCTGCGCGGGGACTAGCAGATACGCAGTATTTT. Translation gives CASSPARGLADTQYF.